The rows below give T cell receptor beta chains drawn from one sample of a study of T cell changes during pregnancy in multiple sclerosis. Sequencing was performed with immunoSEQ multiplex PCR; in TCRdb, only in-frame clones are kept and a portion is missing. The sample holds about 60,000 clones, 90% to 95% seen once. Sequenced here: CD4+ T cells from peripheral blood mononuclear cells, sampled in the first trimester of pregnancy. The source is a female donor with multiple sclerosis, enrolled in a pregnancy study. CDR3s include the opening cysteine and the closing phenylalanine or tryptophan. The D gene is left open where the match is weak. Some rows have no size entry. The others give once, few or many, or a class for an expanded clone.

V,size,J,D,CDR3,DNA
TRBV18,-,TRBJ1-2,TRBD1,CASSLGTETYGYTF,TGTGCCAGCTCACTCGGGACAGAAACTTATGGCTACACCTTC
TRBV2,-,TRBJ1-6,-,CASRYTGTYNSPLHF,TGTGCCAGCAGGTATACAGGGACCTATAATTCACCCCTCCACTTT
TRBV27,-,TRBJ2-1,TRBD1,CASKGTGGSNEQFF,TGTGCCAGCAAAGGGACAGGGGGGTCCAATGAGCAGTTCTTC
TRBV5-4,-,TRBJ2-2,TRBD2,CASSPRGGIRNTGELFF,TGTGCCAGCAGCCCCCGGGGGGGTATTCGTAACACCGGGGAGCTGTTTTTT
TRBV10-3,-,TRBJ1-2,-,CAISEYRAGYTF,TGTGCCATCAGTGAGTACAGGGCGGGCTACACCTTC
TRBV19,-,TRBJ1-1,-,CASSLPGHYYTEAFF,TGTGCCAGTAGTTTACCGGGACATTATTACACTGAAGCTTTCTTT
TRBV5-8,-,TRBJ1-2,-,CASSLGDTHYGYTF,TGTGCCAGCAGCTTAGGGGACACCCACTATGGCTACACCTTC
TRBV18,many,TRBJ1-1,-,CASSPRGYPEAFF,TGTGCCAGCTCACCCAGGGGTTACCCTGAAGCTTTCTTT
TRBV19,-,TRBJ2-4,-,CASSIAGLAKNIQYF,TGTGCCAGTAGTATAGCAGGGCTAGCCAAAAACATTCAGTACTTC
TRBV7-7,-,TRBJ2-1,TRBD2,CASSPSGGAYNEQFF,TGTGCTAGCAGCCCTAGCGGGGGGGCCTACAATGAGCAGTTCTTC
TRBV6-1,-,TRBJ1-5,-,CASTIRDTYQPQHF,TGTGCCAGCACGATCCGGGACACTTATCAGCCCCAGCATTTT
TRBV7-3,-,TRBJ2-3,TRBD2,CASSFRAGPTDTQYF,TGTGCCAGCAGCTTCCGAGCGGGGCCCACAGATACGCAGTATTTT
TRBV10-3,-,TRBJ1-5,TRBD1,CAISDTTGVNQPQHF,TGTGCCATCAGTGATACGACAGGGGTTAATCAGCCCCAGCATTTT
TRBV10-3,few,TRBJ1-1,TRBD1,CAISPDRGEAEAFF,TGTGCCATCAGCCCGGACAGGGGCGAGGCTGAAGCTTTCTTT
TRBV11-2,few,TRBJ1-1,-,CASSTQTAFF,TGTGCCAGCAGCACTCAAACGGCTTTCTTT
TRBV19,once,TRBJ2-1,TRBD2,CASSRASGSSSSYNEQFF,TGTGCCAGTAGTCGGGCTAGCGGGTCCTCAAGCTCCTACAATGAGCAGTTCTTC
TRBV10-2,-,TRBJ1-2,-,CASRRQTVRGYTF,TGCGCCAGCAGAAGACAGACAGTAAGGGGCTACACCTTC
TRBV9,-,TRBJ2-2,TRBD1,CASSRRGRGQGDTGELFF,TGTGCCAGCTCCAGGAGGGGTCGGGGACAGGGCGACACCGGGGAGCTGTTTTTT
TRBV19,-,TRBJ2-3,TRBD2,CASRGVTDTQYF,TGTGCTTCCCGGGGGGTCACAGATACGCAGTATTTT
TRBV6-1,once,TRBJ2-1,-,CASSEWGGGSYNEQFF,TGTGCCAGCAGTGAATGGGGAGGGGGCTCCTACAATGAGCAGTTCTTC
TRBV7-9,-,TRBJ1-2,-,CASSLEGQKSAYGYTF,TGTGCCAGCAGCTTAGAGGGGCAGAAGAGCGCCTATGGCTACACCTTC
TRBV10-3,once,TRBJ2-7,-,CAISESPGQINYEQYF,TGTGCCATCAGTGAGTCGCCCGGACAGATTAACTACGAGCAGTACTTC
TRBV18,-,TRBJ1-1,-,CASSDQGSTEAFF,TGTGCCAGCTCCGACCAGGGGAGCACTGAAGCTTTCTTT
TRBV4-1,-,TRBJ1-2,-,CASSQVAGINGYTF,TGCGCCAGCAGCCAAGTTGCAGGGATCAATGGCTACACCTTC
TRBV10-2,-,TRBJ2-1,-,CASGRGTGFNEQFF,TGCGCCAGCGGCCGGGGGACGGGTTTTAATGAGCAGTTCTTC
TRBV6-5,-,TRBJ1-2,-,CASSRTGRGSYTF,TGTGCCAGCAGTCGAACAGGTCGGGGGAGCTACACCTTC
TRBV7-8,many,TRBJ2-2,TRBD2,CASSLPLAAGTGELFF,TGTGCCAGCAGCTTACCACTAGCGGCGGGCACCGGGGAGCTGTTTTTT